This is a list of T cell receptor beta chains from one sample in a study of T cell changes during pregnancy in multiple sclerosis. Libraries were prepared by immunoSEQ multiplex PCR; TCRdb keeps only in-frame clonotypes and omits some of them. This sample has tens of thousands of clones, with more than 75% found just once. The input for sequencing was CD8+ T cells from peripheral blood mononuclear cells, taken before pregnancy. The receptors originated from a female donor with multiple sclerosis, enrolled in a pregnancy study. Both conserved end residues are part of each CDR3. The order of the fields is D gene, J gene, V gene, clone size, CDR3 protein, CDR3 DNA. D genes are given only for firm matches. Clone size is shown for a subset of rows, as once, few, many or a class of expanded clone.

D: TRBD2
J: TRBJ2-1
V: TRBV11-2
size: NA
CDR3: CASSTSGSSYNEQFF
DNA: TGTGCCAGCAGCACTAGCGGGAGTAGCTACAATGAGCAGTTCTTC

D: NA
J: TRBJ2-7
V: TRBV27
size: medium-sized
CDR3: CASSFAGPTHEQYF
DNA: TGTGCCAGCAGTTTTGCGGGACCCACCCACGAGCAGTACTTC

D: TRBD1
J: TRBJ2-1
V: TRBV27
size: NA
CDR3: CASSLGTGAGNEQFF
DNA: TGTGCCAGCAGTTTGGGGACAGGAGCAGGCAATGAGCAGTTCTTC

D: TRBD1
J: TRBJ1-1
V: TRBV9
size: NA
CDR3: CASSGADRGTTEAFF
DNA: TGTGCCAGCAGCGGAGCCGACAGGGGTACCACTGAAGCTTTCTTT

D: NA
J: TRBJ1-2
V: TRBV6-1
size: NA
CDR3: CASSERWGTGHGYTF
DNA: TGTGCCAGCAGTGAGAGGTGGGGGACTGGCCATGGCTACACCTTC

D: TRBD1
J: TRBJ1-2
V: TRBV29-1
size: NA
CDR3: CSVAGGTGGARGYGYTF
DNA: TGCAGCGTCGCAGGGGGGACAGGGGGCGCAAGGGGCTATGGCTACACCTTC

D: NA
J: TRBJ1-1
V: TRBV27
size: once
CDR3: CASSLSGGLKAFF
DNA: TGTGCCAGCAGTTTATCAGGTGGGCTTAAAGCTTTCTTT

D: NA
J: TRBJ1-1
V: TRBV19
size: NA
CDR3: CASSMDPIRGKIEAFF
DNA: TGTGCCAGTAGTATGGACCCCATAAGGGGGAAAATTGAAGCTTTCTTT

D: TRBD1
J: TRBJ2-7
V: TRBV5-1
size: NA
CDR3: CASSWTGLLYEQYF
DNA: TGCGCCAGCAGCTGGACAGGGTTACTCTACGAGCAGTACTTC

D: TRBD2
J: TRBJ2-6
V: TRBV10-3
size: NA
CDR3: CAISVGGGSSGANVLTF
DNA: TGTGCCATCAGTGTCGGGGGGGGTAGCTCTGGGGCCAACGTCCTGACTTTC

D: NA
J: TRBJ1-4
V: TRBV5-4
size: NA
CDR3: CASSLGDIFNF
DNA: TGTGCCAGCAGCTTGGGGGACATCTTCAATTTT

D: NA
J: TRBJ2-3
V: TRBV19
size: NA
CDR3: CASSIGVGVGRGDTQYF
DNA: TGTGCCAGTAGTATTGGGGTAGGGGTGGGCAGGGGAGATACGCAGTATTTT

D: TRBD2
J: TRBJ2-7
V: TRBV5-1
size: NA
CDR3: CASSPGLAADEQYF
DNA: TGCGCCAGCAGCCCGGGACTAGCGGCCGACGAGCAGTACTTC